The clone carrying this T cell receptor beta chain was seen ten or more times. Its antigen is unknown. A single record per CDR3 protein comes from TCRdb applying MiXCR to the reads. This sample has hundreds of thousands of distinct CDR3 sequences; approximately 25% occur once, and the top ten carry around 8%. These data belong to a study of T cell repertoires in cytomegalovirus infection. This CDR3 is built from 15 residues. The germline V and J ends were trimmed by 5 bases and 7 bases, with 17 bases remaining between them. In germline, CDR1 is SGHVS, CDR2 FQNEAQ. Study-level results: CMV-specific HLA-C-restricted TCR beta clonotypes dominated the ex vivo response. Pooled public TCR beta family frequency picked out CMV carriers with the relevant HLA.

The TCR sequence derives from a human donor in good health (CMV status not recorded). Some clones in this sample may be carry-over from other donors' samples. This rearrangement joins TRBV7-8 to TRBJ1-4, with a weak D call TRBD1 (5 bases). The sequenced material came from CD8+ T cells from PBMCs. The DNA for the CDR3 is TGTGCCAGCAGCCTTTGGGGCCAATATGGTGAAAAACTGTTTTTT. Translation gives CASSLWGQYGEKLFF.